The sequence of this T cell receptor (beta chain) was determined in a study of a mutant IDH1 vaccine in newly diagnosed glioma. Whole-study context: Treated patients were around 60% male, roughly 38% female, mean age approximately 42 years. Pretreatment consisted of radiotherapy, temozolomide, or both, with most receiving both. Whole-study results and caveats: Of all patients, around 94% showed vaccine-induced immune responses. Pseudoprogression seemed unlinked to shifts in top peripheral T cell clonotypes.

To note about this clone: Its antigen is not known.

Generated by immunoSEQ multiplex PCR, the TCRdb table keeps only in-frame clones and is missing some. Here the sample spans some 22,000 clones, approximately 90% being singletons. Germline loops: CDR1 SGHKS, CDR2 YYEKEE (reference sequence). This CDR3 comprises 20 residues. V gave up 0 bases and J gave up 1 base, with 25 bases separating them. This sample's time point: baseline, week 1 (first vaccination visit). Noted treatment: pre-vaccination baseline after standard-of-care therapy. This TCR was recovered from a man under 40 with glioma. Specimen: PBMCs, collected from a glioma patient treated with radiotherapy, temozolomide or both. The chain combines TRBV5-5 with TRBJ1-1; D is possibly TRBD1 (6 bases). This CDR3 is CASSLDWTVGDLSPNTEAFF. The CDR3 DNA is TGTGCCAGCAGCTTGGACTGGACAGTGGGGGACCTTTCCCCGAACACTGAAGCTTTCTTT.